This TCR beta chain was documented in a study of blood T cell repertoires in COVID-19 (dated by TCRdb to about 2020). With regard to the full study: The collaborator samples originated in the United States, Italy and Spain and spanned the acute and convalescent phases of COVID-19. The material from the prospective study consisted of cDNA or gDNA derived from T cells, B-cell-depleted T cells, or PBMCs. The dataset comprised deeply sampled blood TCRbeta repertoires from subjects exposed to, actively infected with, or recovered from COVID-19. A freely available public database, intended as a resource for researchers studying the immune response to SARS-CoV-2, is where the repertoires were released. The samples were drawn from the first 160 participants of the ongoing ImmuneRACE study and from some 1,300 subjects provided by 6 global collaborators. Nearly every sample came with metadata listing a de-identified subject ID, COVID-19 status, age in years and sex. Where available, HLA class I and class II types were taken from metadata supplied by the sample provider and were not determined by assay-based typing. The investigation overall reported the following: Clinical and demographic metadata were provided uncurated, with the amount varying by source and participant.

Another Seattle source contributed samples from volunteer blood donors who had recovered from COVID-19. The collaborating institutions used their own protocols to collect whole blood in K2EDTA tubes. For TCRbeta analysis, collaborators shipped samples in one of three forms: frozen whole blood, isolated PBMCs, or DNA extracted from either of those sample types. With respect to this clone: The antigen it recognizes is unknown. No clone much larger than this one lies a single base away; base qualities are absent.

TCRbeta CDR3 regions were amplified from genomic DNA by means of the immunoSEQ Assay, a bias-controlled multiplex PCR. Processing in the source paper ran as follows. The number of nucleated cells in each sample was estimated from the amplification of reference gene primers within the assay. To quantify the absolute abundance of each unique TCRbeta CDR3 rearrangement, sequence reads were collapsed and filtered. For each sample, productive Simpson clonality was calculated by taking the square root of Simpson's diversity index across productive rearrangements. The table was pulled from immuneACCESS by TCRdb, which kept in-frame rearrangements only. Such tables lose some clones; where checked, under half of the loss comes from unresolved V genes, and the rest has no known cause. The DNA was the basis for D and trimming; V, J and clone size are from that table. This sample gives 150,000 to 200,000 clones in total; 85% to 90% of them show up just once. The leading ten clones occupy around 1% of the sample.

Via the germline V gene, CDR1 is MGHRA and CDR2 YSYEKL. The CDR3 has 15 amino acids, counting the end cysteine and phenylalanine. Of all the DNA, just the CDR3 is kept, 45 bases in frame from base 1. Unmatched junction bases come to 3, with V trimmed by 0 bases and J by 5 bases. This receptor chain uses TRBV4-1 and TRBJ2-1, with 8 middle bases fitting TRBD2. This receptor was taken from a young woman who had recovered from COVID-19. The material sequenced was peripheral blood. The nucleotide sequence is given as TGCGCCAGCAGCCAAGAGCGTAGCGGGGACAATGAGCAGTTCTTC. Its protein is CASSQERSGDNEQFF.